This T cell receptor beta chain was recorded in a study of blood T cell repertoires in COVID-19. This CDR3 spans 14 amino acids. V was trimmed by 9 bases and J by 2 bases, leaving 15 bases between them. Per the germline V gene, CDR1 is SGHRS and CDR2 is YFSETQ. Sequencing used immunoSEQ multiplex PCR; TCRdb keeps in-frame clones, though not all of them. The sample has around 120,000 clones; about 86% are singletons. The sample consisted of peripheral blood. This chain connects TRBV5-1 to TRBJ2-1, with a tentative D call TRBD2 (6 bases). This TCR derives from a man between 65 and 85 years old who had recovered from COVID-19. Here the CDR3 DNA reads TGCGCCATCCAGAGCGGAGGGGCCTACAATGAGCAGTTCTTC. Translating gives CAIQSGGAYNEQFF.